This T cell receptor beta chain came from a study of tissue T cells after allogeneic stem cell transplantation (dated by TCRdb to 2021 to 2024). General notes on the study: Using research autopsies of patients with and without GVHD, plus mouse models of GVHD, the study profiled TCR beta repertoires across many tissues. On the human side, the study was prospective and observational, with no blinding or randomization.

As regards this clone: Its antigen is currently not known. Gene names and germline sequences here are the mouse ones. The CDR3 goes on 1 residue after the read ends, and that part is filled in from the germline J gene. This sample includes further DNA sequences coding for the same CDR3.

V gives up 2 bases and J gives up 2 bases, and the segment between their germline ends measures 8 bases. Counted from cysteine to phenylalanine, this CDR3 has 14 amino acids. Part of the CDR3 DNA is given, 39 bases translated from base 1. Per the germline V gene (reference sequence), FNHDT is the CDR1 and SITEND is the CDR2. The library relied on the immunoSEQ multiplex PCR assay. Adaptive Biotechnologies performed the TCRbeta CDR3 sequencing at survey depth and reported CDR3 sequences, V/J genes, productive frequency and template counts. TCR beta CDR3 regions were amplified from genomic DNA instead of RNA. The study's own analysis went as follows. Jensen-Shannon divergence was used to quantify pairwise repertoire overlap between tissues, with a value of 1 indicating complete divergence and a value of 0 indicating identical repertoires. Based on pairwise JSD values, tissues were grouped by single-linkage agglomerative hierarchical clustering, and the results were shown as dendrograms. GLIPH2 was run on all patient samples with simulation_depth 1000, kmer_min_depth 3 and cdr3_length_cutoff 8, and groups with more than two unique CDR3s were retained. A standardized tissue-overlap score was generated by extrapolating Jaccard GLIPH-group overlap across patients to a standard repertoire size of 1000 clones. Linear mixed-effect models, with tissue as a fixed effect and individual as a random effect, were used to test how diversity related to clinical or experimental variables. TCRdb carries this immuneACCESS record with in-frame sequences only. Its versions omit some clonotypes, under half of them owing to an unresolved V gene in the studies checked, with the rest unexplained. The D gene and trimming were derived from the DNA, and the V and J assignments and clone size from that table. The sample table records about 48,000 clones; about 73% of these occur just once. The ten most abundant clones make up 0.7% of the sample.

General findings and caveats noted by the study authors: Within patients, how anatomically similar the tissues were was a key factor in shaping TCR repertoire composition, regardless of disease or transplant status. Blood and spleen T cells captured only a limited portion of the TCR repertoire detected in tissues, in both patients and mice. The patient cohort was small and varied clinically, and sampling depth was recognized as a limitation. The study did not determine which tissue TCRs were alloreactive or antigen-specific, and some clones might have been persisting host cells. Few T cell clones were found to be shared across patients, but shared repertoire signatures across patients were revealed in a tissue-specific fashion by motif-based clustering.

The chain uses TRBV19 and TRBJ1-3; TRBD1 might be the D gene, on 5 matching bases. This sequence originates from a pool of C57BL/6 mice in good health. Sequencing was performed on sorted cells pooled from one or two spleens. The CDR3 protein is CASSIRGPGNTLYF. The covered CDR3 bases are TGTGCCAGCAGTATTCGGGGACCTGGAAATACGCTCTAT.